Sequencing of this TCR beta chain was carried out in a study of blood T cell repertoires in COVID-19. V dropped 1 base and J dropped 6; count of bases not matched to a gene: 17. CDR1 and CDR2 (germline): LGHDT, YNNKEL (reference sequence). The CDR3 runs 18 residues. The method was immunoSEQ multiplex PCR; TCRdb's version includes in-frame clones alone and lacks a portion of them. The table lists approximately 120,000 clones, approximately 82% of them singletons. The V gene is TRBV3-1 (or the pseudogene TRBV3-2), the J gene TRBJ1-2, with 7 bases that match TRBD1. What was sequenced was peripheral blood. This sequence originates from an older man with active or convalescent COVID-19. CDR3 sequence: CASSQVLNVGGKNNGYTF. CDR3 bases: TGTGCCAGCAGCCAAGTGCTCAATGTAGGGGGCAAGAACAATGGCTACACCTTC.